These 26 T cell receptor beta chains share one sample of origin, sequenced in a study of regulatory T cells in long-lasting Graves disease. The time point is: newly diagnosed GD, antithyroid drugs for less than 3 months. From RNA extracted from PBMCs, the TCR library was made. Assembly of TCR beta libraries relied on iRepertoire HTBI primers together with Arm-PCR of CDR3 regions. TCRdb analysed the multiplex PCR reads with MiXCR anew, one entry per CDR3 protein. The table has roughly 420,000 distinct CDR3 sequences, roughly 15% seen once; the top ten hold around a quarter. These same records also appear under a second study, on T cells in Graves' hyperthyroidism and ophthalmopathy.

The specimen comprised peripheral blood mononuclear cells (PBMCs), sampled at new diagnosis, from a patient treated with antithyroid drugs. Receptor source: a young woman with Graves disease.

In this sample, this clonotype turned up a few times. J is TRBJ1-1 and V is TRBV19; a weak D match, TRBD1 (5 bases). The CDR3 extends over 14 amino acids. CDR1 and CDR2 (germline): LNHDA, SQIVND (reference sequence). V lost 3 bases to trimming and J lost 0 bases, with 8 bases between them. CDR3 in amino acids: CASSILGVNTEAFF. DNA of the CDR3: TGTGCCAGTAGTATTCTGGGGGTGAACACTGAAGCTTTCTTT.

Many counts were recorded for this clonotype. The chain employs TRBV2 and TRBJ2-1; 13 bases agree with TRBD2. The ends lost 11 bases at V and 4 bases at J; junction bases unmatched: 14. This CDR3 is built from 17 residues. Germline-derived CDR1 and CDR2 are SNHLY and FYNNEI. CDR3 coding DNA: TGTGCCTCACGAGATGGACTAGCGGGAGTCTTATACAATGAGCAGTTCTTC. This translates into CASRDGLAGVLYNEQFF.

J is TRBJ2-3 and V is TRBV7-3; tentative D call: TRBD1 (5 bases). Per the germline V gene, CDR1 is SGHTA and CDR2 is FQGTGA. The CDR3 runs 17 residues. Trimming removed 2 bases from V and 4 bases from J, with 19 bases in between. The CDR3 reads CASSLFPVGRVPDTQYF. The CDR3 DNA is TGTGCCAGCAGCTTATTCCCCGTGGGCAGGGTACCAGATACGCAGTATTTT. Variable domain in full (rest from reference TRBV7-3 and TRBJ2-3): GAGVSQTPSNKVTEKGKYVELRCDPISGHTALYWYRQSLGQGPEFLIYFQGTGAADDSGLPNDRFFAVRPEGSVSTLKIQRTERGDSAVYLCASSLFPVGRVPDTQYFGPGTRLTVL.

This clonotype was counted only a few times. The chain couples TRBV28 to TRBJ1-4; 7 bases align to TRBD1. The ends lost 10 bases at V and 7 bases at J; junction bases unmatched: 12. This CDR3 spans 14 amino acids. Germline V gene data show CDR1 as MDHEN and CDR2 as SYDVKM. The DNA of the CDR3 is TGTGCCACTCTACTTTCCAGGGGGAGTGAAAAACTGTTTTTT. It yields the protein CATLLSRGSEKLFF.

About this clonotype itself: A read error may explain this, as a much larger clone is one base away. The CDR3 does not close with the conserved phenylalanine or tryptophan, likely indicating a read error. This chain joins TRBV20-1 and TRBJ1-1; D is unresolved. Trimming took 0 bases from V and 1 from J, leaving 6 bases between them. CDR1 and CDR2 from the germline V gene are DFQATT and SNEGSKA (reference sequence). This CDR3 spans 13 amino acids. The CDR3 reads CSAREDPNTEAFL. CDR3 DNA: TGCAGTGCTAGAGAGGACCCGAACACTGAAGCTTTCTTG.

This clonotype has just a few counts. One base away lies a much larger clone, so this may be a sequencing read error. J is TRBJ1-2 and V is TRBV7-9; no clear D gene. This CDR3 contains 15 residues. V was clipped by 6 bases and J by 2 bases, with 16 bases between them. Germline V gene sequence: CDR1 SEHNR, CDR2 FQNEAQ (reference sequence). The DNA for the CDR3 is TGTGCCAGCAGACCTGATAGGGTCGGAAACTATGGCTACACCTTC. Its translation is CASRPDRVGNYGYTF. The variable domain in full, with the rest retrieved from reference TRBV7-9 and TRBJ1-2, is DTGVSQNPRHKITKRGQNVTFRCDPISEHNRLYWYRQTLGQGPEFLTYFQNEAQLEKSRLLSDRFSAERPKGSFSTLEIQRTEQGDSAMYLCASRPDRVGNYGYTFGSGTRLTVV.

This clonotype was observed many times. This rearrangement joins TRBV20-1 to TRBJ2-3; tentative D call: TRBD1 (6 bases). Germline assignment: CDR1 DFQATT and CDR2 SNEGSKA (reference sequence). The V end was cut by 4 bases, the J end by 6 bases, with 20 bases between. This CDR3 is built from 15 residues. Here the CDR3 DNA reads TGCAGTGCTAACTCCGCTTCAGGGGCCCGGGATACGCAGTATTTT. Translating gives CSANSASGARDTQYF.

Ten or more counts support this clonotype. The chain combines TRBV2 with TRBJ2-7; D is tentatively TRBD1 or TRBD2 (5 bases each). The germline gives CDR1 SNHLY, CDR2 FYNNEI. Trimming took off 5 bases at V and 3 bases at J, with 11 bases between the two ends. The CDR3 contains 13 residues. Here the CDR3 DNA reads TGTGCCAGCAGTAGGGACGGTAACTACGAGCAGTACTTC. Amino acid sequence: CASSRDGNYEQYF.

This sequence joins TRBV20-1 and TRBJ2-7; D gene uncertain. Germline lookup yields CDR1 DFQATT and CDR2 SNEGSKA (reference sequence). V lost 3 bases to trimming and J lost 5 bases, with 5 bases between them. The CDR3 has 10 residues. CDR3 in DNA: TGCAGTGCTAGGTCACACGAGCAGTACTTC. Its translation is CSARSHEQYF.

This clonotype was seen a few times. The V call is TRBV9, the J call TRBJ2-3; D possibly corresponds to TRBD1 (6 bases). Germline V gene data show CDR1 as SGDLS and CDR2 as YYNGEE. This CDR3 is 14 amino acids long. V dropped 0 bases and J dropped 3 bases, with 8 bases sitting between them. CDR3 amino acids: CASSVVGQTDTQYF. The CDR3 DNA reads as TGTGCCAGCAGCGTAGTAGGACAGACAGATACGCAGTATTTT.

The chain employs TRBV5-1 and TRBJ1-1, with D unresolved. V dropped 3 bases and J dropped 4 bases, with 4 bases sitting between them. The V gene's germline CDR1 is SGHRS and CDR2 YFSETQ. CDR3 length equals 11 residues. The CDR3 DNA reads TGCGCCAGCAGCTCTTGCACTGAAGCTTTCTTT. This sequence encodes CASSSCTEAFF.

The J gene is TRBJ1-1, the V gene TRBV7-2, with 10 positions matching TRBD1. Germline loops: CDR1 SGHTA, CDR2 FQGNSA. The J segment lost 4 bases and the V segment lost 5 bases, leaving 7 bases of the junction unmatched. This CDR3 region has 15 residues. CDR3 nucleotide sequence: TGTGCCAGCAGCCATTCCGGGACAGGGGCCACTGAAGCTTTCTTT. This encodes CASSHSGTGATEAFF.

This clonotype was recorded a few times. The rearrangement links TRBV12-3 or TRBV12-4 to TRBJ2-7; D gene uncertain. The CDR3 extends over 14 amino acids. V was pared by 3 bases and J by 0 bases, with 9 bases between. Written as DNA, the CDR3 is TGTGCCAGCAGTTTCGGCGACGGCTCCTACGAGCAGTACTTC. It is translated as CASSFGDGSYEQYF.

Ten or more counts support this clonotype. V is TRBV20-1 and J is TRBJ2-7, with D unclear. CDR3 length: 13 residues. Germline CDR1 is DFQATT and CDR2 is SNEGSKA (reference sequence). Trimming took 5 bases from V and 0 from J, leaving 11 bases between them. CDR3 region: CSAPGSRSYEQYF. In nucleotides, the CDR3 is TGCAGTGCTCCGGGTTCCCGCTCCTACGAGCAGTACTTC.

Here the CDR3 DNA reads TGCAGCTCAGGGGGGACACCCCCCACAGATACGCAGTATTTT. Translating it yields CSSGGTPPTDTQYF. The chain employs TRBV29-1 and TRBJ2-3, with D possibly matching TRBD1 (7 bases). This CDR3 is 14 amino acids long. Germline assignment: CDR1 SQVTM and CDR2 ANQGSEA. V lost 8 bases and J 2 bases, leaving 17 bases between the germline ends.

This clonotype was seen a few times. The CDR3 DNA reads TGTGCCAGCAGTGCCAGGGGGGTACCCGATCAGCCCCAGCATTTT. It codes for CASSARGVPDQPQHF. The V and J genes are TRBV2 and TRBJ1-5, with 7 nucleotides matching TRBD1. The germline V gene encodes CDR1 SNHLY and CDR2 FYNNEI. The J segment lost 5 bases and the V segment lost 4 bases, leaving 8 bases of the junction unmatched. This CDR3 region has 15 residues.

J is TRBJ2-1 and V is TRBV20-1; 12 bases line up with TRBD2. With 6 bases clipped from V and 9 bases from J, the junction kept 9 bases outside the gene matches. Germline V gene data show CDR1 as DFQATT and CDR2 as SNEGSKA (reference sequence). The CDR3 runs 14 residues. CDR3 in DNA: TGCAGTGCAACTACTAGCGGGAGGTTCGGTGAGCAGTTCTTC. Its protein product is CSATTSGRFGEQFF.

This clonotype has a count of ten or more. The chain has TRBV27 and TRBJ1-1; 9 nucleotides align to TRBD1. The trim removed 5 bases at V and 5 bases at J, leaving 6 bases unmatched. The germline gives CDR1 MNHEY, CDR2 SMNVEV (reference sequence). The CDR3 length is 14 residues. In DNA form, the CDR3 reads TGTGCCAGCAGTGAGGGACAGGGATATACTGAAGCTTTCTTT. It encodes CASSEGQGYTEAFF.

This clonotype showed up just a few times. The chain employs TRBV7-3 and TRBJ1-6; D unclear. Germline V gene data show CDR1 as SGHTA and CDR2 as FQGTGA. Trimming stripped 4 bases from V and 0 bases from J, with 4 bases between. The CDR3 spans 14 residues. CDR3 sequence (DNA): TGTGCCAGCAGCTACAACTCCTATAATTCACCCCTCCACTTT. It is translated as CASSYNSYNSPLHF.

This clonotype has just a few counts. This sequence joins TRBV20-1 and TRBJ1-3, with TRBD1 as a possible D gene (6 bases). The CDR3 consists of 15 residues. The V gene's germline CDR1 is DFQATT and CDR2 SNEGSKA (reference sequence). Trimming shortened V by 3 bases and J by 0 bases, and 12 bases separated the two germline ends. CDR3 sequence reads: CSARGHLFSGNTIYF. The CDR3 DNA sequence: TGCAGTGCTAGGGGACACCTTTTCTCTGGAAACACCATATATTTT.

This clonotype was seen many times. This chain connects TRBV12-3 or TRBV12-4 to TRBJ1-1; 10 bases map to TRBD1. The length of the CDR3 is 14 residues. V was clipped by 5 bases and J by 4 bases; unmatched bases: 4. This CDR3 is CASSPTGGLTEAFF. In DNA form, the CDR3 reads TGTGCCAGCAGTCCGACAGGGGGCCTCACTGAAGCTTTCTTT.

This CDR3 is CASSVEGRTQETQYF. The DNA of the CDR3 is TGTGCCAGCAGCGTAGAGGGACGCACACAAGAGACCCAGTACTTC. The chain is built from TRBV9 and TRBJ2-5; the D call may be TRBD1 or TRBD2 (5 bases each). CDR1 SGDLS and CDR2 YYNGEE come from the germline V gene. CDR3 length equals 15 residues. With 0 bases removed from V and 2 bases from J, the gap between germline ends came to 11 bases.

The chain joins TRBV7-8 to TRBJ2-1; maybe TRBD1 (6 bases). The V end lost 4 bases, the J end lost 7 bases, and 14 bases lay between the germline ends. This CDR3 region has 14 residues. In germline, CDR1 is SGHVS, CDR2 FQNEAQ. The CDR3 bases are TGTGCCAGCAGCTCAGGGGTAATAGGTAATGAGCAGTTCTTC. It translates to CASSSGVIGNEQFF.

This clonotype has a handful of counts. The V gene is TRBV9, the J gene TRBJ1-2; D is unclear. This CDR3 has 14 amino acids. Germline CDR1 and CDR2: SGDLS and YYNGEE. V lost 0 bases and J 4 bases, leaving 10 bases between the germline ends. CDR3 sequence reads: CASSVEGRSYGYTF. The CDR3 DNA reads as TGTGCCAGCAGCGTAGAAGGCAGATCCTATGGCTACACCTTC.

This clonotype was recorded at least ten times. The chain recombines TRBV11-3 with TRBJ2-3; 8 nucleotides line up with TRBD2. Per germline, CDR1 SGHNT and CDR2 YENEEA. V shed 2 bases, J shed 3 bases, and the junction held 7 bases outside the gene matches. The CDR3 is made up of 16 amino acids. The CDR3 reads CASSLWGGGSTDTQYF. DNA for the CDR3: TGTGCCAGCAGCTTATGGGGCGGGGGGTCGACAGATACGCAGTATTTT.

This clonotype was recorded many times. This chain joins TRBV2 and TRBJ1-1; no clear D. The germline V gene has CDR1 SNHLY and CDR2 FYNNEI. The CDR3 has 13 residues. V was clipped by 5 bases and J by 2 bases, with 9 bases between them. CDR3 amino acids: CASSMRENTEAFF. The CDR3 DNA reads as TGTGCCAGCAGTATGAGGGAAAACACTGAAGCTTTCTTT. The full variable domain, its missing parts supplied by reference TRBV2 and TRBJ1-1, is EPEVTQTPSHQVTQMGQEVILRCVPISNHLYFYWYRQILGQKVEFLVSFYNNEISEKSEIFDDQFSVERPDGSNFTLKIRSTKLEDSAMYFCASSMRENTEAFFGQGTRLTVV.